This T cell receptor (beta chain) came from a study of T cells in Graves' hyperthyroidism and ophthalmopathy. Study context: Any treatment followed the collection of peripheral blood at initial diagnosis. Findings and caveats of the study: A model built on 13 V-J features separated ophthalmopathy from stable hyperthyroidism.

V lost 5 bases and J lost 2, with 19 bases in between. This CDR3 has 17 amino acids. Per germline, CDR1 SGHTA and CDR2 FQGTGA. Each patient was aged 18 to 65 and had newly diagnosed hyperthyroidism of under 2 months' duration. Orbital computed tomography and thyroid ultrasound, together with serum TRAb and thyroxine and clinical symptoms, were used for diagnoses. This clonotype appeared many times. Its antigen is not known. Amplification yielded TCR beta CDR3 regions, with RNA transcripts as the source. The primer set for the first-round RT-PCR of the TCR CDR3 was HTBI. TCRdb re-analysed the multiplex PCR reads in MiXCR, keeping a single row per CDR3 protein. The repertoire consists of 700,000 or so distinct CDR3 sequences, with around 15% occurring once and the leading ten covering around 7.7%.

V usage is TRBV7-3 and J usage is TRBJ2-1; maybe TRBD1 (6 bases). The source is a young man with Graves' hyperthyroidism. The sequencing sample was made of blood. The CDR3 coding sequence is TGTGCCAGCAGCAATCTCGGACAGACCTGGACCTACAATGAGCAGTTCTTC. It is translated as CASSNLGQTWTYNEQFF.